Below, 9 T cell receptor beta chains from the same sample are listed, as sequenced in a study of shared clonotypes between healthy human individuals. Assay: immunoSEQ multiplex PCR; the TCRdb copy retains only in-frame clones and omits some. In the table there are 2 million to 2.5 million clones, 95% of which are singletons. Material: naive CD4+ T cells sorted from blood. As for subset: CD45RA+ positively selected. Receptors originate from a man younger than 35 in good health.

This rearrangement joins TRBV4-1 to TRBJ1-3, with D maybe TRBD1 (5 bases). CDR1 and CDR2 (germline): MGHRA, YSYEKL. Deletions cut 0 bases from V and 4 bases from J, with 13 bases between. CDR3 length: 16 amino acids. The CDR3 sequence: CASSQDRGGKGNTIYF. The CDR3 coding sequence is TGCGCCAGCAGCCAAGATAGGGGCGGCAAGGGAAACACCATATATTTT.

This chain links TRBV7-3 with TRBJ2-2, with D unresolved. Trimming took 2 bases from V and 3 from J, leaving 7 bases between them. The CDR3 has 14 residues. Per the germline V gene, CDR1 is SGHTA and CDR2 is FQGTGA. Here the CDR3 reads CASSLSGYTGELFF. CDR3 nucleotides: TGTGCCAGCAGCTTATCGGGTTACACCGGGGAGCTGTTTTTT.

The rearrangement joins TRBV11-2 to TRBJ1-6; D is unresolved. The CDR3 spans 15 residues. V was clipped by 2 bases and J by 7 bases, with 12 bases between them. In germline, CDR1 is SGHAT, CDR2 FQNNGV. The CDR3: CASSLNSGRNSPLHF. CDR3 nucleotides: TGTGCCAGCAGCTTAAACTCTGGACGCAATTCACCCCTCCACTTT.

This chain uses TRBV10-2 with TRBJ2-5; the D is unclear. The germline V gene has CDR1 WSHSY and CDR2 SAAADI. Trimming cost V 4 bases and J 0 bases, with 18 bases left between them. CDR3 length: 17 residues. The CDR3 sequence: CASSVWSDHLYQETQYF. In nucleotides, the CDR3 is TGCGCCAGCAGTGTGTGGTCGGACCACCTCTACCAAGAGACCCAGTACTTC.

The sample holds one count of this clone. V is TRBV6-1 and J is TRBJ2-3; D uncertain. The V end lost 6 bases, the J end lost 1 base, and 8 bases lay between the germline ends. Looked up from germline, CDR1 is MNHNS and CDR2 is SASEGT. This CDR3 comprises 13 residues. The CDR3 DNA is TGTGCCAGCAGCGACGGTCGCACAGATACGCAGTATTTT. Residues: CASSDGRTDTQYF.

J is TRBJ2-5 and V is TRBV30, with TRBD1 as a possible D gene (6 bases). Per germline, CDR1 GTSNPN and CDR2 SVGIG (reference sequence). V was pared by 1 base and J by 2 bases, with 14 bases between. CDR3 length equals 15 residues. Here the CDR3 reads CAWSADRIGQETQYF. The CDR3 bases are TGTGCCTGGAGTGCAGACAGGATCGGGCAAGAGACCCAGTACTTC.

The V and J genes are TRBV4-1 and TRBJ1-2, with D perhaps TRBD1 (6 bases). Germline V CDR1 and CDR2: MGHRA, YSYEKL. This CDR3 comprises 15 residues. Trimming shortened V by 1 base and J by 4 bases, and 13 bases separated the two germline ends. CDR3 in DNA: TGCGCCAGCAGCCAAGGGGACAAGGATTTCTATGGCTACACCTTC. Residues: CASSQGDKDFYGYTF.

The chain has TRBV30 and TRBJ2-3; TRBD1 is a possible D gene (6 bases). The CDR3 has 13 residues. Trimming took off 5 bases at V and 6 bases at J, with 15 bases between the two ends. CDR1 and CDR2 (germline): GTSNPN, SVGIG (reference sequence). DNA for the CDR3: TGTGCCTGGGCAGGGGCGTCCACGGATACGCAGTATTTT. Amino acid sequence: CAWAGASTDTQYF. Using reference TRBV30 and TRBJ2-3 for the parts outside the CDR3, the full variable domain is SQTIHQWPATLVQPVGSPLSLECTVEGTSNPNLYWYRQAAGRGLQLLFYSVGIGQISSEVPQNLSASRPQDRQFILSSKKLLLSDSGFYLCAWAGASTDTQYFGPGTRLTVL.

The chain employs TRBV18 and TRBJ1-4, with TRBD1 identical over 7 bases. The length of the CDR3 is 13 residues. Germline trimming cut 4 bases from V and 5 bases from J; bases unmatched to any gene: 1. Germline CDR1 and CDR2: KGHSH and LQKENI. For the CDR3, the DNA is TGTGCCAGCTCACGACAGGGAAATGAAAAACTGTTTTTT. Amino acids: CASSRQGNEKLFF.